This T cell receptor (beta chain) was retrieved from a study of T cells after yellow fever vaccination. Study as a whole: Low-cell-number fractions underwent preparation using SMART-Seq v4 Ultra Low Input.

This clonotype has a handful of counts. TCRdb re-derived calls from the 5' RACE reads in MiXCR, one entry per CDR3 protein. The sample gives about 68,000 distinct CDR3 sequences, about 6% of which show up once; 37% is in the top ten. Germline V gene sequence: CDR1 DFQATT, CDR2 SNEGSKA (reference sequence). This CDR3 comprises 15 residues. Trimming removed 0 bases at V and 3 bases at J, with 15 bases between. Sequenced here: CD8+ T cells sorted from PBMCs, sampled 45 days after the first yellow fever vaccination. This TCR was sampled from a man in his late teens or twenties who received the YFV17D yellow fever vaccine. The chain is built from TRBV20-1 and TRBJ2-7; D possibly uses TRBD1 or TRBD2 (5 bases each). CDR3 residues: CSARDGDVGDYEQYF. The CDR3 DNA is TGCAGTGCTAGAGACGGGGACGTAGGGGACTACGAGCAGTACTTC.